Listed here are 2 T cell receptor beta chains from one sample, sequenced in a study of CD8+ T cells in alopecia areata. Documented treatment: oral pan-JAK inhibitor, 5-10 mg twice daily. cDNA prepared by RNA extraction and subsequent reverse transcription served as the template for sequencing. The protocol was immunoSEQ multiplex PCR, while the TCRdb copy is restricted to in-frame clones and leaves out a portion. This table holds some 180,000 clones, 53% found once. Sample: CD8+ T cells sorted from blood, taken at week 24, from a patient treated with tofacitinib. The source of these receptors is a human donor with alopecia areata.

J is TRBJ1-6 and V is TRBV7-8; D is unresolved. This CDR3 has 15 residues. Germline CDR1 and CDR2: SGHVS and FQNEAQ. V was cut by 1 base and J by 4 bases, with 8 bases left in between. For the CDR3, the DNA is TGTGCCAGCAGCTTAGGGGTGACTTATAATTCACCCCTCCACTTT. As protein: CASSLGVTYNSPLHF.

This chain connects TRBV5-1 to TRBJ2-7, with D perhaps assigned TRBD1 or TRBD2 (6 bases each). CDR3 length: 17 amino acids. Trimming took off 0 bases at V and 5 bases at J, with 21 bases between the two ends. Germline V CDR1 and CDR2: SGHRS, YFSETQ. CDR3 amino acids: CASSLASGGFLQDEQYF. The CDR3, as DNA: TGCGCCAGCAGCTTGGCTTCCGGGGGCTTTTTACAGGACGAGCAGTACTTC.